The 29 T cell receptor beta chains presented below share a single source sample, sequenced in a study of OX40 agonist ivuxolimab in advanced cancers. Using immunoSEQ multiplex PCR, the repertoire was profiled, and TCRdb retains in-frame clones only, with some absent. The sample holds 60,000 to 65,000 clones; roughly nine tenths are singletons and the top ten take 5.2%. This material consisted of CD4+ or CD8+ T cells sorted from blood, taken in a trial of the OX40 agonist ivuxolimab. Receptors were obtained from an adult with an advanced solid tumor such as melanoma, head and neck, liver or kidney cancer.

This clone showed up just a few times. The V and J genes are TRBV9 and TRBJ2-1, with 8 bases aligning to TRBD1. The CDR3 is made up of 15 amino acids. CDR1 is SGDLS and CDR2 is YYNGEE in the germline V gene. V dropped 4 bases and J dropped 5; count of bases not matched to a gene: 8. The CDR3 bases are TGTGCCAGCAGCCCCAGAGGGGACAGGCACAATGAGCAGTTCTTC. This codes for CASSPRGDRHNEQFF. The full variable domain, completed using reference TRBV9 and TRBJ2-1, is DSGVTQTPKHLITATGQRVTLRCSPRSGDLSVYWYQQSLDQGLQFLIQYYNGEERAKGNILERFSAQQFPDLHSELNLSSLELGDSALYFCASSPRGDRHNEQFFGPGTRLTVL.

The chain recombines TRBV6-1 with TRBJ2-7, with 7 bases fitting TRBD2. Losses at the gene ends were 4 bases for V and 2 bases for J; bases not matched to a gene: 5. From germline, CDR1 is MNHNS and CDR2 SASEGT. The length of the CDR3 is 14 residues. This CDR3 is CASSALLAAYEQYF. The CDR3 DNA follows: TGTGCCAGCAGTGCTCTGCTAGCGGCCTACGAGCAGTACTTC.

The chain combines TRBV11-2 with TRBJ2-7; a possible D gene is TRBD2 (6 bases). With 0 bases removed from V and 9 bases from J, the gap between germline ends came to 15 bases. This CDR3 is built from 14 residues. CDR1 SGHAT and CDR2 FQNNGV come from the germline V gene. CDR3 in amino acids: CASSLDRLVGGQYF. Here the CDR3 DNA reads TGTGCCAGCAGCTTAGATCGACTAGTGGGTGGGCAGTACTTC.

V usage is TRBV5-1 and J usage is TRBJ1-2; D remains unclear. This CDR3 contains 13 residues. Trimming removed 0 bases at V and 5 bases at J, with 8 bases between. The germline V gene has CDR1 SGHRS and CDR2 YFSETQ. The CDR3 loop is CASSLDSGYGYTF. CDR3 in DNA: TGCGCCAGCAGCTTGGACTCCGGATATGGCTACACCTTC.

The chain recombines TRBV7-9 with TRBJ2-2; 7 bases fit TRBD2. CDR1 is SEHNR, CDR2 FQNEAQ, per germline (reference sequence). The V gene end was trimmed by 2 bases and the J gene end by 3 bases; junction bases not matched to a gene: 0. There are 14 residues in the CDR3. The DNA for the CDR3 is TGTGCCAGCAGCTTACGGGGGGACACCGGGGAGCTGTTTTTT. Translating it yields CASSLRGDTGELFF.

The rearrangement links TRBV2 to TRBJ2-1; 10 bases fit TRBD1. Per the germline V gene, CDR1 is SNHLY and CDR2 is FYNNEI. The CDR3 covers 14 residues. The V and J ends lost 4 bases and 9 bases, in that order; junction bases with no gene match: 6. The CDR3 nucleotides are TGTGCCAGCAGTGGACAGGGGGCTCGGAGTGAGCAGTTCTTC. Amino acid sequence: CASSGQGARSEQFF.

This chain uses TRBV29-1 with TRBJ2-1, with TRBD1 matching 9 bases. Germline CDR1 reads SQVTM; CDR2 reads ANQGSEA. Unmatched junction bases numbered 13, after V lost 5 bases and J lost 5 bases. This CDR3 has 16 residues. Written as DNA, the CDR3 is TGCAGCGTTCTAGAGCCCCCCGGGACAGGGAACAATGAGCAGTTCTTC. Encoded protein: CSVLEPPGTGNNEQFF.

This clone appeared a few times. This chain joins TRBV4-1 and TRBJ2-1, with a weak D call TRBD2 (5 bases). V lost 0 bases, J lost 9 bases, and 6 bases lay in between. Germline V gene data show CDR1 as MGHRA and CDR2 as YSYEKL. This CDR3 is 12 amino acids long. CDR3 nucleotides: TGCGCCAGCAGCCAAGATCGGGGTGAGCAGTTCTTC. Encoded protein: CASSQDRGEQFF.

This chain uses TRBV29-1 with TRBJ2-6; D ambiguous. V dropped 6 bases and J dropped 0 bases, with 12 bases sitting between them. Per germline, CDR1 SQVTM and CDR2 ANQGSEA. The CDR3 spans 15 residues. The CDR3 here is CSVATISSGANVLTF. The CDR3 DNA is TGCAGCGTAGCGACGATATCCTCTGGGGCCAACGTCCTGACTTTC.

The genes are TRBV28 and TRBJ1-1, with D perhaps TRBD1 (5 bases). The CDR3 has 15 residues. The V gene lost 5 bases and the J gene lost 0 bases, with 13 bases spanning the gap. Per germline, CDR1 MDHEN and CDR2 SYDVKM. CDR3 sequence (DNA): TGTGCCAGCAGTATGGACAACAGAGTGAACACTGAAGCTTTCTTT. Its translation is CASSMDNRVNTEAFF. Based on the CDR3 plus reference TRBV28 and TRBJ1-1, the full variable domain is DVKVTQSSRYLVKRTGEKVFLECVQDMDHENMFWYRQDPGLGLRLIYFSYDVKMKEKGDIPEGYSVSREKKERFSLILESASTNQTSMYLCASSMDNRVNTEAFFGQGTRLTVV.

The chain couples TRBV11-2 to TRBJ1-1, with 7 nucleotides matching TRBD1. The CDR3 loop spans 15 amino acids. The V and J ends lost 1 base and 3 bases, in that order; junction bases with no gene match: 5. The germline gives CDR1 SGHAT, CDR2 FQNNGV. CDR3 bases: TGTGCCAGCAGCTTAGCCCGGGACAGTTACACTGAAGCTTTCTTT. The encoded protein is CASSLARDSYTEAFF. Variable domain in full (rest from reference TRBV11-2 and TRBJ1-1): EAGVAQSPRYKIIEKRQSVAFWCNPISGHATLYWYQQILGQGPKLLIQFQNNGVVDDSQLPKDRFSAERLKGVDSTLKIQPAKLEDSAVYLCASSLARDSYTEAFFGQGTRLTVV.

This clone appeared a few times. This sequence joins TRBV4-2 and TRBJ2-3; TRBD2 matches at 12 bases. The germline CDR1 and CDR2 sequences are LGHNA and YNFKEQ. The CDR3 is 17 residues long. Losses at the gene ends were 3 bases for V and 6 bases for J; bases not matched to a gene: 10. The CDR3: CASSQTRTSGNGDTQYF. The CDR3, as DNA: TGTGCCAGCAGCCAGACAAGGACTAGCGGGAATGGCGATACGCAGTATTTT.

The chain is built from TRBV18 and TRBJ1-3, with a tentative D call TRBD1 (6 bases). The CDR3 consists of 15 residues. Germline V CDR1 and CDR2: KGHSH, LQKENI. The germline V and J ends were trimmed by 4 bases and 4 bases, with 14 bases remaining between them. This CDR3 is CASSQLQGKGNTIYF. Written as DNA, the CDR3 is TGTGCCAGCTCACAACTACAGGGAAAAGGAAACACCATATATTTT.

V gene TRBV19 combines with J gene TRBJ1-5, with 9 bases that match TRBD1. The CDR3 covers 19 residues. V was pared by 5 bases and J by 0 bases, with 14 bases of the junction left unmatched. In germline, CDR1 is LNHDA, CDR2 SQIVND (reference sequence). DNA for the CDR3: TGTGCCAGTAGTTCGACAGGGGGAAGGATGCAAAATAGCAATCAGCCCCAGCATTTT. Its protein product is CASSSTGGRMQNSNQPQHF.

The CDR3 loop is CATSGTSGTVGQETQYF. CDR3 in DNA: TGTGCCACCTCGGGGACTAGCGGCACCGTTGGCCAAGAGACCCAGTACTTC. This chain joins TRBV30 and TRBJ2-5, with 11 bases matching TRBD2. There are 17 residues in the CDR3. The V gene's germline CDR1 is GTSNPN and CDR2 SVGIG (reference sequence). V shed 8 bases and J 1 base; nucleotides not matched to a gene: 15.

V and J are TRBV27 and TRBJ2-5; D possibly uses TRBD1 or TRBD2 (6 bases each). CDR3 length: 13 amino acids. Germline V gene sequence: CDR1 MNHEY, CDR2 SMNVEV (reference sequence). Trimming left V 2 bases short and J 6 bases short, with 10 bases between. CDR3 region: CASSLPGAKTQYF. The CDR3 region has the DNA TGTGCCAGCAGTTTACCGGGGGCAAAGACCCAGTACTTC.

This chain uses TRBV6-1 with TRBJ1-2, with D maybe TRBD1 (6 bases). This CDR3 comprises 15 residues. V was pared by 7 bases and J by 4 bases, with 19 bases between. Germline lookup yields CDR1 MNHNS and CDR2 SASEGT. CDR3 nucleotide sequence: TGTGCCAGCACGGGAGGGGGGCCGGAGGCCTATGGCTACACCTTC. Translated, it gives CASTGGGPEAYGYTF.

The J gene is TRBJ2-2, the V gene TRBV19, with 9 positions matching TRBD2. Per the germline V gene, CDR1 is LNHDA and CDR2 is SQIVND (reference sequence). The J segment lost 4 bases and the V segment lost 5 bases, leaving 8 bases of the junction unmatched. This CDR3 has 16 residues. DNA for the CDR3: TGTGCCAGTAGTGTGCTTAGCGGGAGCGGCACCGGGGAGCTGTTTTTT. Translated, it gives CASSVLSGSGTGELFF.

This CDR3 is CSVDSRGTSGYNEQFF. As DNA, the CDR3 is TGCAGCGTTGACAGCAGAGGGACTAGCGGCTACAATGAGCAGTTCTTC. The chain combines TRBV29-1 with TRBJ2-1; 11 nucleotides match TRBD2. With V trimmed by 3 bases and J by 3 bases, 7 bases remained unmatched. The CDR3 is made up of 16 amino acids. Germline loops: CDR1 SQVTM, CDR2 ANQGSEA.

This clone has a single count. The V call is TRBV5-1, the J call TRBJ2-5, with no clear D. V gave up 0 bases and J gave up 4 bases, with 13 bases separating them. CDR1 SGHRS and CDR2 YFSETQ come from the germline V gene. This CDR3 region has 15 residues. This CDR3 is CASSLDGTSRETQYF. CDR3 bases: TGCGCCAGCAGCTTGGATGGAACCTCACGAGAGACCCAGTACTTC.

The chain links TRBV9 to TRBJ2-1, with D hard to call. Trimming stripped 7 bases from V and 0 bases from J, with 14 bases between. The germline V gene encodes CDR1 SGDLS and CDR2 YYNGEE. This CDR3 comprises 15 residues. The CDR3 coding sequence is TGTGCCAGCTCCCCTTCAAGTAACTCCTACAATGAGCAGTTCTTC. Encoded protein: CASSPSSNSYNEQFF.

The genes are TRBV19 and TRBJ2-7; either TRBD1 or TRBD2 may supply D (6 bases each). CDR3 size: 16 residues. The germline CDR1 and CDR2 sequences are LNHDA and SQIVND (reference sequence). The ends were cut back, 5 bases at V and 7 bases at J, with 24 bases in the middle. CDR3 in amino acids: CASSQSLGGTALEQYF. DNA of the CDR3: TGTGCCAGTAGTCAAAGTCTAGGGGGGACGGCTTTGGAGCAGTACTTC.

The V gene is TRBV28, the J gene TRBJ2-4; 7 bases fit TRBD2. Germline assignment: CDR1 MDHEN and CDR2 SYDVKM. Trimming at V came to 6 bases and at J to 6 bases, leaving 20 bases not matched to a gene. The CDR3 spans 18 residues. CDR3 coding DNA: TGTGCCAGCAGCAGATCCGGAGGGAGGGCCATATGGTTAAACATTCAGTACTTC. Amino acids: CASSRSGGRAIWLNIQYF.

This chain links TRBV10-2 with TRBJ2-7, with TRBD2 matching over 10 bases. The germline V gene has CDR1 WSHSY and CDR2 SAAADI. V shed 4 bases and J 2 bases; nucleotides not matched to a gene: 2. CDR3 size: 14 residues. Here the CDR3 DNA reads TGCGCCAGCAGTGTACTAGCGGGAACCTACGAGCAGTACTTC. Translating gives CASSVLAGTYEQYF.

This clone was observed once. This chain links TRBV7-8 with TRBJ1-2; tentative D call: TRBD1 (5 bases). Germline CDR1 reads SGHVS; CDR2 reads FQNEAQ. The CDR3 has 12 residues. V lost 5 bases and J 4 bases, leaving 8 bases between the germline ends. This CDR3 reads CASSRGLYGYTF. As DNA, the CDR3 is TGTGCCAGCAGCAGGGGACTCTATGGCTACACCTTC.

V usage is TRBV4-1 and J usage is TRBJ1-4; 7 bases are a match to TRBD1. Germline values: CDR1 MGHRA, CDR2 YSYEKL. This CDR3 contains 15 residues. Trimming took 1 base from V and 7 from J; bases not matched to a gene: 6. Here the CDR3 DNA reads TGCGCCAGCAGCCAAGGGCAACAGGGGTCTGAAAAACTGTTTTTT. Translated, it gives CASSQGQQGSEKLFF.

This clone appeared a single time. The chain recombines TRBV7-2 with TRBJ2-7, with D maybe TRBD1 (5 bases). The germline V and J ends were trimmed by 5 bases and 0 bases, with 11 bases remaining between them. There are 14 residues in the CDR3. CDR1 SGHTA and CDR2 FQGNSA come from the germline V gene. CDR3 sequence (DNA): TGTGCCAGCAGCACAGGCCCCTACTCCTACGAGCAGTACTTC. Protein product: CASSTGPYSYEQYF.

V and J are TRBV7-8 and TRBJ2-7; D gene ambiguous. V shed 5 bases and J shed 6 bases, with 11 bases lying between them. Germline V gene data show CDR1 as SGHVS and CDR2 as FQNEAQ. The length of the CDR3 is 12 residues. The CDR3 protein is CASSTEGREQYF. Written as DNA, the CDR3 is TGTGCCAGCAGCACTGAAGGCCGCGAGCAGTACTTC.

V gene TRBV7-3 combines with J gene TRBJ2-3; D possibly corresponds to TRBD1 (5 bases). The length of the CDR3 is 14 residues. V was shortened by 6 bases and J by 0 bases, with 10 bases between the two germline ends. The V gene's germline CDR1 is SGHTA and CDR2 FQGTGA. CDR3 sequence: CASSRGHSTDTQYF. DNA of the CDR3: TGTGCCAGCAGTCGTGGACACAGCACAGATACGCAGTATTTT.